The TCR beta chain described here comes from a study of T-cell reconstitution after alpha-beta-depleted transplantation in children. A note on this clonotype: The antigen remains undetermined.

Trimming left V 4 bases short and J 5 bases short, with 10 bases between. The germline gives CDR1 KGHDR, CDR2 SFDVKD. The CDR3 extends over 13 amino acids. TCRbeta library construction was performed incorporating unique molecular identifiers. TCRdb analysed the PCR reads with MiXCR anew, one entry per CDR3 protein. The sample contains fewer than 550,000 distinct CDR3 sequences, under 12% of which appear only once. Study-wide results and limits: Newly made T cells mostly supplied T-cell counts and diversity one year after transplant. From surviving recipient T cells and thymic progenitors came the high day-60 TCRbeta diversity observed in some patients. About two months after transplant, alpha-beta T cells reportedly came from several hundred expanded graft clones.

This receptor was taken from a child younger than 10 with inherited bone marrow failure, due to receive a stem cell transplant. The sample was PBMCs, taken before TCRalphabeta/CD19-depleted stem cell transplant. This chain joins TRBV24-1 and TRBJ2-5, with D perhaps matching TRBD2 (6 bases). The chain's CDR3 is CATSETEGETQYF. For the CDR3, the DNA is TGTGCCACCAGTGAAACGGAGGGGGAGACCCAGTACTTC.